The 22 T cell receptor beta chains presented below share a single source sample, sequenced in a study of blood T cell repertoires in COVID-19. Sequencing used immunoSEQ multiplex PCR; TCRdb keeps in-frame clones, though not all of them. The sample consists of about 280,000 clones, approximately 85% of them appearing once. What was sequenced was peripheral blood. The receptors were sampled from an older woman with acute or convalescent COVID-19.

The chain employs TRBV7-8 and TRBJ2-7; 10 nucleotides align to TRBD1. The CDR3 loop spans 15 amino acids. Germline assignment: CDR1 SGHVS and CDR2 FQNEAQ. With 3 bases clipped from V and 1 base from J, the junction kept 3 bases outside the gene matches. CDR3 in amino acids: CASSFRDRGSYEQYF. The CDR3 DNA is TGTGCCAGCAGCTTTCGGGACAGGGGATCCTACGAGCAGTACTTC. Drawing the rest from reference TRBV7-8 and TRBJ2-7, the complete variable domain is GAGVSQSPRYKVAKRGQDVALRCDPISGHVSLFWYQQALGQGPEFLTYFQNEAQLDKSGLPSDRFFAERPEGSVSTLKIQRTQQEDSAVYLCASSFRDRGSYEQYFGPGTRLTVT.

The V and J genes are TRBV4-1 and TRBJ1-3, with TRBD1 matching 8 bases. V gave up 4 bases and J gave up 11 bases; unmatched junction bases: 7. This CDR3 comprises 13 residues. Germline V lookup: CDR1 MGHRA, CDR2 YSYEKL. The CDR3 DNA sequence: TGCGCCAGCAGCCTGGACAGGGCAGGGTCCATATATTTT. Amino acid sequence: CASSLDRAGSIYF.

The chain carries TRBV29-1 and TRBJ1-2; weak D call: TRBD1 (5 bases). The germline gives CDR1 SQVTM, CDR2 ANQGSEA. The CDR3 runs 14 residues. Deletions cut 3 bases from V and 4 bases from J, with 15 bases between. CDR3 DNA: TGCAGCGTTGATGCATCTGACAGCTCCTATGGCTACACCTTC. Its translation is CSVDASDSSYGYTF.

This chain uses TRBV18 with TRBJ1-1, with D perhaps TRBD1 (6 bases). V was shortened by 4 bases and J by 1 base, with 13 bases between the two germline ends. Germline assignment: CDR1 KGHSH and CDR2 LQKENI. CDR3 length: 15 amino acids. The CDR3 loop is CASSHEQGKNTEAFF. Here the CDR3 DNA reads TGTGCCAGCTCACACGAACAGGGAAAGAACACTGAAGCTTTCTTT.

The chain combines TRBV2 with TRBJ2-7; 14 bases agree with TRBD2. V was clipped by 5 bases and J by 6 bases; unmatched bases: 3. CDR3 size: 14 residues. Looked up from germline, CDR1 is SNHLY and CDR2 is FYNNEI. DNA for the CDR3: TGTGCCAGCAGTCCCGGACTAGCGGGGGGCGAGCAGTACTTC. The encoded protein is CASSPGLAGGEQYF.

The V call is TRBV30, the J call TRBJ2-3; 9 bases match TRBD1. Germline-derived CDR1 and CDR2 are GTSNPN and SVGIG (reference sequence). Trimming removed 3 bases from V and 5 bases from J; junction bases left unmatched: 6. This CDR3 has 14 residues. The CDR3, as DNA: TGTGCCTGGAGGTTACAGGGGGCGATAGATACGCAGTATTTT. Its translation: CAWRLQGAIDTQYF.

The CDR3, as DNA: TGTGCCAGCAGCTTAGGGGGGCAGGGCGAGCAGTACTTC. Residues: CASSLGGQGEQYF. This chain links TRBV7-8 with TRBJ2-7, with D maybe TRBD1 (6 bases). Deletions cut 1 base from V and 6 bases from J, with 10 bases between. Germline V CDR1 and CDR2: SGHVS, FQNEAQ. The CDR3 loop spans 13 amino acids.

The DNA for the CDR3 is TGTGCCACAAGGACAGGAATTAACTATGGCTACACCTTC. Protein sequence: CATRTGINYGYTF. The chain combines TRBV19 with TRBJ1-2; 7 bases are shared with TRBD1. Germline trimming cut 10 bases from V and 1 base from J; bases unmatched to any gene: 6. The CDR3 totals 13 residues. CDR1 and CDR2 (germline): LNHDA, SQIVND (reference sequence).

The rearrangement uses TRBV7-9 and TRBJ1-1, with a possible D match to TRBD1 (5 bases). This CDR3 region has 13 residues. Germline assignment: CDR1 SEHNR and CDR2 FQNEAQ (reference sequence). The V end lost 3 bases, the J end lost 11 bases, and 16 bases lay between the germline ends. CDR3 region: CASSFFGPEGAFF. CDR3 DNA sequence: TGTGCCAGCAGCTTTTTCGGACCGGAGGGGGCTTTCTTT.

This clone has only one observation. CDR3 in amino acids: CASSLRSSGANVLTF. The DNA of the CDR3 is TGTGCCAGCAGCCTTAGGAGCTCTGGGGCCAACGTCCTGACTTTC. The chain couples TRBV14 to TRBJ2-6; D ambiguous. The germline gives CDR1 SGHDN, CDR2 FVKESK. Deletions cut 4 bases from V and 0 bases from J, with 7 bases between. This CDR3 has 15 amino acids.

The J gene is TRBJ1-5, the V gene TRBV10-2; 8 bases agree with TRBD1. Looked up from germline, CDR1 is WSHSY and CDR2 is SAAADI. V lost 7 bases to trimming and J lost 6 bases; unmatched junction nucleotides: 5. This CDR3 contains 13 residues. This CDR3 is CASTDRGGQPQHF. The CDR3 DNA reads as TGCGCCAGCACCGACAGGGGAGGTCAGCCCCAGCATTTT.

This clone was seen more than once but under ten times. V and J are TRBV19 and TRBJ1-1; no clear D. CDR1 is LNHDA, CDR2 SQIVND, per germline (reference sequence). This CDR3 has 12 amino acids. Trimming cost V 8 bases and J 0 bases, with 7 bases left between them. The CDR3 loop reads CASRDVNTEAFF. The DNA of the CDR3 is TGTGCCAGTCGGGATGTGAACACTGAAGCTTTCTTT.

The rearrangement uses TRBV3-1 (or the pseudogene TRBV3-2) and TRBJ2-7; TRBD2 aligns across 7 bases. The germline V gene has CDR1 LGHDT and CDR2 YNNKEL (reference sequence). The junction had 4 bases not matched to a gene; V was cut back by 4 bases and J by 1 base. This CDR3 contains 14 residues. CDR3 loop: CASSLGGSSYEQYF. DNA of the CDR3: TGTGCCAGCAGCCTGGGGGGGAGTTCCTACGAGCAGTACTTC.

The J gene is TRBJ2-1, the V gene TRBV7-3; 12 bases are shared with TRBD2. The CDR3 is made up of 18 amino acids. CDR1 is SGHTA, CDR2 FQGTGA, per germline. Trimming cost V 1 base and J 7 bases; bases outside gene matches: 11. The CDR3 DNA reads TGTGCCAGCAGCTTAAGCGCCCTAGCGGGGGGGCCGAGAAATGAGCAGTTCTTC. Protein sequence: CASSLSALAGGPRNEQFF.

The chain uses TRBV11-2 and TRBJ2-7, with no clear D. This CDR3 contains 15 residues. Germline V gene data show CDR1 as SGHAT and CDR2 as FQNNGV. V lost 1 base, J lost 6 bases, and 16 bases lay in between. Written as DNA, the CDR3 is TGTGCCAGCAGCTTAGTGGTTGTTACGAGAGTCGAGCAGTACTTC. This translates into CASSLVVVTRVEQYF.

V and J are TRBV6-5 and TRBJ1-2; D not certain. The germline V gene has CDR1 MNHEY and CDR2 SVGAGI. The germline V and J ends were trimmed by 5 bases and 8 bases, with 12 bases remaining between them. This CDR3 contains 12 residues. The CDR3 DNA reads TGTGCCAGCAGTAAGAGGGAGTGGGGCTACACCTTC. The encoded protein is CASSKREWGYTF.

The chain joins TRBV14 to TRBJ1-1, with D unclear. The length of the CDR3 is 16 residues. Trimming left V 0 bases short and J 4 bases short, with 15 bases between. Looked up from germline, CDR1 is SGHDN and CDR2 is FVKESK. The chain's CDR3 is CASSQDRGWHITEAFF. The DNA for the CDR3 is TGTGCCAGCAGCCAAGATCGGGGATGGCATATCACTGAAGCTTTCTTT.

V gene TRBV9 combines with J gene TRBJ1-2, with a tentative D call TRBD1 (6 bases). Trimming removed 3 bases from V and 4 bases from J, with 19 bases in between. The CDR3 contains 16 residues. The germline CDR1 and CDR2 sequences are SGDLS and YYNGEE. This chain's CDR3 is CASSAVENRVAYGYTF. The DNA of the CDR3 is TGTGCCAGCAGCGCAGTCGAGAACAGGGTGGCCTATGGCTACACCTTC.

The genes are TRBV7-2 and TRBJ2-3; 14 bases agree with TRBD2. CDR3 length: 19 residues. Germline assignment: CDR1 SGHTA and CDR2 FQGNSA. Germline trimming cut 3 bases from V and 5 bases from J; bases unmatched to any gene: 13. DNA of the CDR3: TGTGCCAGCAGCTTTCTCTCCCTGACTAGCGGGGGGGCAGGAGATACGCAGTATTTT. The encoded protein is CASSFLSLTSGGAGDTQYF.

This clone is a singleton in its sample. This chain joins TRBV5-1 and TRBJ1-1; D might be TRBD1 (6 bases). CDR3 length: 15 amino acids. The germline CDR1 and CDR2 sequences are SGHRS and YFSETQ. Trimming left V 4 bases short and J 4 bases short, with 17 bases between. CDR3 in DNA: TGCGCCAGCAGCGGAAGCAGGGGTTGGGGCACTGAAGCTTTCTTT. Its protein product is CASSGSRGWGTEAFF. The complete variable domain, with remaining parts taken from reference TRBV5-1 and TRBJ1-1, reads KAGVTQTPRYLIKTRGQQVTLSCSPISGHRSVSWYQQTPGQGLQFLFEYFSETQRNKGNFPGRFSGRQFSNSRSEMNVSTLELGDSALYLCASSGSRGWGTEAFFGQGTRLTVV.

The V gene is TRBV5-4, the J gene TRBJ1-2; D ambiguous. Trimming shortened V by 0 bases and J by 8 bases, and 11 bases separated the two germline ends. The germline gives CDR1 SGHNT, CDR2 YYREEE (reference sequence). The CDR3 loop spans 13 amino acids. The CDR3 nucleotides are TGTGCCAGCAGCTTGGAAGCCCCGGGGGGCTACACCTTC. Residues: CASSLEAPGGYTF.

The V and J genes are TRBV6-5 and TRBJ2-1; 8 bases line up with TRBD1. V lost 5 bases and J lost 0; bases outside the gene matches: 3. Germline CDR1 is MNHEY and CDR2 is SVGAGI. The CDR3 loop spans 15 amino acids. CDR3 residues: CASSLTGGSYNEQFF. CDR3 coding DNA: TGTGCCAGCAGTCTTACAGGGGGCTCCTACAATGAGCAGTTCTTC.